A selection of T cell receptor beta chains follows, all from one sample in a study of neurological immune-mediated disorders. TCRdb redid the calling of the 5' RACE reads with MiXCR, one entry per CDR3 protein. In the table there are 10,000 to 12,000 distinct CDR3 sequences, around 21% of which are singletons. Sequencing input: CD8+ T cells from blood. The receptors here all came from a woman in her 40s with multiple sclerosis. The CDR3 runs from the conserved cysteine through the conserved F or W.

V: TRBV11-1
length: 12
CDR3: CASSFSGTPQYF

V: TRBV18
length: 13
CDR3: CASSPGGSYGYTF

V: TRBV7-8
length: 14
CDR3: CASSLDKSNYGYTF

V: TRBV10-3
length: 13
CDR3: CAITPAGSYEQYF

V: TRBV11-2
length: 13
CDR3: CASSLEASYEQYF

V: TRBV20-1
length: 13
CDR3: CSASPGVRDTQYF

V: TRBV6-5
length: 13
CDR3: CASSYSTRGEAFF

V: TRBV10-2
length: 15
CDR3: CASSELGTLAYEQYF

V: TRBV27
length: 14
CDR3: CASRGQGLGEKLFF

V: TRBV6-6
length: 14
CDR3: CASSSQGAHTEAFF

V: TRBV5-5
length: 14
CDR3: CASSTPGFGHEQYF

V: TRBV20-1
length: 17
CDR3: CSASPFTGTENTDTQYF

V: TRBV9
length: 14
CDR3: CASSGRELNTEAFF

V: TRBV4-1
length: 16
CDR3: CASSQEGIGPNQPQHF

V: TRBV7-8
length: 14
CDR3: CASSPMRGGDTQYF

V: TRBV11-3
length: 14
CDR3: CASSLDWTSDEQFF

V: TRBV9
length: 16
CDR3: CASSPTGTGNIYGYTF

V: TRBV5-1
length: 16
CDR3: CASSLARVENTGELFF

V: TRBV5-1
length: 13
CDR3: CASSLPGNTEAFF

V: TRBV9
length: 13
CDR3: CASSLISGDGYTF

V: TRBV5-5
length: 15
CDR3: CASSLNSGGNTEAFF

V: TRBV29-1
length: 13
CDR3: CSVGTSGAGELFF

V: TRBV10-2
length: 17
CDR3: CASQRWTGTGDTGELFF

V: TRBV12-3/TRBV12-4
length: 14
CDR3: CASSLVAVGYGYTF

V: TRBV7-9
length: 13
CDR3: CASSPPLADEAFF

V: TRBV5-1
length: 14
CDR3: CASSLLGSTVEAFF

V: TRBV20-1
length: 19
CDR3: CSARGLPLGQGSSSYEQYF

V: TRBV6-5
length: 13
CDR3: CASGGPPFNEQFF

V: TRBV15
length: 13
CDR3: CATSSGTGYGYTF

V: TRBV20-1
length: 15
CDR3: CSARASGGGEGEQFF

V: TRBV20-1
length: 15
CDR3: CSARGGLGQHYEQYF

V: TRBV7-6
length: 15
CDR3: CASSLEGGLVYEQYF

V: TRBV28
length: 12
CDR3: CASSATVLEVYF

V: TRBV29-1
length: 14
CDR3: CSVWEGGGTGELFF

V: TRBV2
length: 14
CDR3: CASSEAKGTGELFF